This is a list of T cell receptor beta chains from one sample in a study of cytotoxic CD8 clonotypes in ibrutinib-treated CLL. Profiling relied on immunoSEQ multiplex PCR, and the TCRdb table lists in-frame clones only, not all of them. This table holds some 310,000 clones, more than 65% found once. The sample was PBMCs, taken before ibrutinib treatment. These TCRs come from a human donor with chronic lymphocytic leukemia. Both conserved end residues are part of each CDR3. The D gene is left open where the match is weak. Clone sizes are given selectively: once, few, many, or a class where the clone is expanded.

v_gene	abundance	len	j_gene	d_gene	CDR3aa	CDR3nt
TRBV19	-	14	TRBJ2-2	-	CASHRERGTGELFF	TGTGCCAGTCACAGGGAGAGGGGCACCGGGGAGCTGTTTTTT
TRBV19	once	15	TRBJ2-7	-	CASSKGGGSSYEQYF	TGTGCCAGTAGTAAAGGGGGTGGTAGCTCCTACGAGCAGTACTTC
TRBV7-9	-	13	TRBJ2-7	TRBD1	CASSQDRVYEQYF	TGTGCCAGCAGCCAAGACAGGGTCTACGAGCAGTACTTC
TRBV7-3	-	13	TRBJ1-1	TRBD1	CASSSTGYPEAFF	TGTGCCAGCAGCTCGACAGGGTACCCTGAAGCTTTCTTT
TRBV7-2	-	16	TRBJ2-1	-	CASSLAAIHSYNEQFF	TGTGCCAGCAGCTTAGCAGCGATCCACTCCTACAATGAGCAGTTCTTC
TRBV4-2	-	16	TRBJ2-1	-	CASSQFLLGDYNEQFF	TGTGCCAGCAGCCAATTTTTGCTAGGTGACTACAATGAGCAGTTCTTC
TRBV19	-	15	TRBJ2-7	-	CASSRDRDMDYEQYF	TGTGCCAGTAGTAGGGACCGGGACATGGACTACGAGCAGTACTTC
TRBV11-3	-	15	TRBJ2-2	TRBD1	CASSSGQSGTGELFF	TGTGCCAGCAGCTCGGGACAGTCGGGCACCGGGGAGCTGTTTTTT
TRBV19	once	15	TRBJ1-1	TRBD1	CASGETGTEKTEAFF	TGTGCCAGTGGCGAAACCGGGACAGAGAAAACTGAAGCTTTCTTT
TRBV4-3	-	14	TRBJ2-7	-	CASSQTTGTYEQYF	TGCGCCAGCAGCCAAACGACAGGAACCTACGAGCAGTACTTC
TRBV29-1	once	13	TRBJ2-1	TRBD1	CSVEGQGANEQFF	TGCAGCGTCGAGGGACAGGGGGCAAATGAGCAGTTCTTC
TRBV6-6	-	15	TRBJ2-7	TRBD1	CASSSVGQVDYEQYF	TGTGCCAGCAGTTCCGTAGGACAGGTGGACTACGAGCAGTACTTC
TRBV18	-	14	TRBJ2-7	TRBD1	CASSPSGQGGEQYF	TGTGCCAGCTCACCATCTGGACAGGGTGGCGAGCAGTACTTC
TRBV12-5	once	15	TRBJ2-7	TRBD1	CASGFRGQGAGEQYF	TGTGCTAGTGGTTTCAGAGGACAGGGGGCGGGGGAGCAGTACTTC
TRBV7-2	-	14	TRBJ1-2	-	CASSPIGGVYGYTF	TGTGCCAGCAGCCCCATTGGGGGAGTCTATGGCTACACCTTC
TRBV4-3	-	15	TRBJ2-7	TRBD2	CASSQLAGQSYEQYF	TGCGCCAGCAGCCAACTAGCGGGACAATCCTACGAGCAGTACTTC
TRBV7-9	-	15	TRBJ1-2	TRBD1	CASSRDRGRRNGYTF	TGTGCCAGCAGCCGAGACAGGGGGCGTCGAAATGGCTACACCTTC
TRBV2	-	14	TRBJ1-4	-	CASSGEGWDEKLFF	TGTGCCAGCAGTGGAGAGGGATGGGATGAAAAACTGTTTTTT
TRBV30	-	12	TRBJ2-3	-	CAWMGRLDTQYF	TGTGCCTGGATGGGGCGCTTAGATACGCAGTATTTT
TRBV5-5	-	12	TRBJ1-4	-	CASSLSGYGVFF	TGTGCCAGCAGCTTGTCCGGGTATGGCGTGTTTTTT
TRBV25-1	-	16	TRBJ1-1	-	CASSEYFAAGDTEAFF	TGTGCCAGCAGTGAATATTTTGCGGCAGGGGACACTGAAGCTTTCTTT
TRBV29-1	-	15	TRBJ2-7	-	CSVDGADFQSYEQYF	TGCAGCGTTGATGGCGCAGACTTTCAGAGCTACGAGCAGTACTTC
TRBV10-2	-	15	TRBJ2-7	TRBD2	CASRRVLAGVDEQYF	TGCGCCAGCAGAAGAGTACTAGCGGGAGTTGACGAGCAGTACTTC
TRBV9	-	15	TRBJ2-1	TRBD2	CASSVGLAAYNEQFF	TGTGCCAGCAGCGTAGGACTAGCGGCATACAATGAGCAGTTCTTC
TRBV5-6	-	17	TRBJ2-7	-	CASSKFHGPGISYEQYF	TGTGCCAGCAGCAAATTTCACGGCCCAGGGATCTCCTACGAGCAGTACTTC
TRBV10-2	once	17	TRBJ2-3	TRBD2	CASSESTSGIATDTQYF	TGCGCCAGCAGTGAGTCGACTAGCGGGATTGCCACAGATACGCAGTATTTT
TRBV30	once	14	TRBJ2-7	TRBD1	CAWSVGQGAYEQYF	TGTGCCTGGAGTGTAGGCCAGGGGGCCTACGAGCAGTACTTC
TRBV6-5	-	13	TRBJ1-1	-	CASSYRGNTEAFF	TGTGCCAGCAGTTACCGGGGGAACACTGAAGCTTTCTTT
TRBV30	-	12	TRBJ2-5	-	CAFDISKETQYF	TGTGCCTTCGACATCTCAAAAGAGACCCAGTACTTC
TRBV19	-	13	TRBJ2-1	-	CATTGREYNEQFF	TGTGCCACAACGGGACGGGAATACAATGAGCAGTTCTTC
TRBV19	-	12	TRBJ2-1	-	CASSIGGNEQFF	TGTGCCAGTAGTATAGGGGGTAATGAGCAGTTCTTC
TRBV6-5	-	15	TRBJ1-3	TRBD1	CASTFDRGLRNTIYF	TGTGCCAGCACCTTCGACAGGGGGCTAAGAAACACCATATATTTT
TRBV9	-	16	TRBJ1-5	-	CASSVGGDYSNQPQHF	TGTGCCAGCAGCGTAGGAGGGGATTATAGCAATCAGCCCCAGCATTTT
TRBV7-2	-	16	TRBJ2-5	-	CASSIRTTWPRETQYF	TGTGCCAGCAGCATACGGACTACGTGGCCAAGGGAGACCCAGTACTTC
TRBV4-2	-	14	TRBJ2-3	-	CASSQDIATDTQYF	TGTGCCAGCAGCCAAGATATCGCTACAGATACGCAGTATTTT
TRBV18	-	17	TRBJ2-1	TRBD2	CASSPLTSGSDYNEQFF	TGTGCCAGCTCACCACTAACTAGCGGGAGTGACTACAATGAGCAGTTCTTC
TRBV5-6	few	11	TRBJ2-5	-	CASSWGETQYF	TGTGCCAGCAGCTGGGGGGAGACCCAGTACTTC
TRBV28	-	18	TRBJ1-1	-	CASSLGAAAWVASTEAFF	TGTGCCAGCAGTTTAGGGGCGGCCGCGTGGGTTGCTAGCACTGAAGCTTTCTTT
TRBV18	-	14	TRBJ2-7	-	CASSPPLRGYEQYF	TGTGCCAGCTCACCACCCCTCAGGGGCTACGAGCAGTACTTC
TRBV6-5	-	15	TRBJ2-2	-	CASRRRRENTGELFF	TGTGCCAGCAGGCGAAGGCGGGAGAACACCGGGGAGCTGTTTTTT
TRBV10-1	-	15	TRBJ2-3	TRBD2	CASSDSGLGADTQYF	TGCGCCAGCAGTGACTCCGGACTAGGTGCAGATACGCAGTATTTT